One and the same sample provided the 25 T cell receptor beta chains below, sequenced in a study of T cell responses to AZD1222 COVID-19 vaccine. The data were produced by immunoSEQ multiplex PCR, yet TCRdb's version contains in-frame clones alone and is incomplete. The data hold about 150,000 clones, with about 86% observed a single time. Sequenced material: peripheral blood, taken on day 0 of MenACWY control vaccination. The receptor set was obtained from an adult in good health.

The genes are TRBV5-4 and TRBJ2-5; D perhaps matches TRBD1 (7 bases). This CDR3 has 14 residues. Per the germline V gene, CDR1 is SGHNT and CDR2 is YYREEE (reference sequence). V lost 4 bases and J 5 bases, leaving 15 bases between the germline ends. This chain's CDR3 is CASSLTGRRETQYF. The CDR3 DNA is TGTGCCAGCAGCCTGACAGGGAGGAGGGAGACCCAGTACTTC.

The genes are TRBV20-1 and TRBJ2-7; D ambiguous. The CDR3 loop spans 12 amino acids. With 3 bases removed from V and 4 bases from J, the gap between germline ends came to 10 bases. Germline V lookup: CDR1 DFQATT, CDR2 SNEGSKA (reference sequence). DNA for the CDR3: TGCAGTGCTAGTGTCGCAGATTACGAGCAGTACGTC. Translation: CSASVADYEQYV.

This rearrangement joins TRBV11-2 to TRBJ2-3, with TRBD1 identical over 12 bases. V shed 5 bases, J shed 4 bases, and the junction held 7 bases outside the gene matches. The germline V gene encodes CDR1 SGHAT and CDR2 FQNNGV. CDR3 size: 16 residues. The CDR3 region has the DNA TGTGCCAGCAGCCCCTGGGGACAGGGGGCAGCAGATACGCAGTATTTT. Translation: CASSPWGQGAADTQYF.

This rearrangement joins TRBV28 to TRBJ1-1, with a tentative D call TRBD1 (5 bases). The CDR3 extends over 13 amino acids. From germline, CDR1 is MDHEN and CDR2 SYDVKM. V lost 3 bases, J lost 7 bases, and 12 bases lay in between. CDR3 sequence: CASSFIRAGEAFF. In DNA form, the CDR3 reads TGTGCCAGCAGTTTTATCAGGGCCGGTGAAGCTTTCTTT.

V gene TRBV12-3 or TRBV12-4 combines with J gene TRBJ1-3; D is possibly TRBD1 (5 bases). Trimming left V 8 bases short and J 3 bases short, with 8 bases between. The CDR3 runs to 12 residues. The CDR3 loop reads CASGRGGNTIYF. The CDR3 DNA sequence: TGTGCCAGCGGGAGGGGTGGAAACACCATATATTTT.

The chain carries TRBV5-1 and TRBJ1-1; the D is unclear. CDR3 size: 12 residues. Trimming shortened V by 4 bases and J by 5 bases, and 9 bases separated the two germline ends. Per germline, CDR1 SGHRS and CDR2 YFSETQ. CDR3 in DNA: TGCGCCAGCAGCGAAATAGAAACTGAAGCTTTCTTT. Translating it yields CASSEIETEAFF.

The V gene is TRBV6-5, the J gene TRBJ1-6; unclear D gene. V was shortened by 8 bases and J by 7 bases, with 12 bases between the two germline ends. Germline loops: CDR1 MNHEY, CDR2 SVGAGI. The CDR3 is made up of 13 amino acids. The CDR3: CASVEGQNSPLHF. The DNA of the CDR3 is TGTGCCAGCGTTGAGGGCCAGAATTCACCCCTCCACTTT.

CDR3 nucleotides: TGTGCCAGCAGCTCCCTCACAGATACGCAGTATTTT. Encoded protein: CASSSLTDTQYF. The V call is TRBV6-2 or TRBV6-3, the J call TRBJ2-3; no clear D gene. V was cut by 6 bases and J by 2 bases, with 6 bases left in between. The germline V gene has CDR1 MNHEY and CDR2 SVGEGT. The CDR3 runs 12 residues.

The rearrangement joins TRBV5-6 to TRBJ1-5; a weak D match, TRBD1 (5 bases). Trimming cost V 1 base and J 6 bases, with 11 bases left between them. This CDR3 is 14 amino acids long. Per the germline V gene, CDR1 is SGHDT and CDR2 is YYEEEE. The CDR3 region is CASSLYQGGQPQHF. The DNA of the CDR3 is TGTGCCAGCAGCTTGTATCAGGGTGGTCAGCCCCAGCATTTT. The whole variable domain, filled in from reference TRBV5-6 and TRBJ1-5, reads DAGVTQSPTHLIKTRGQQVTLRCSPKSGHDTVSWYQQALGQGPQFIFQYYEEEERQRGNFPDRFSGHQFPNYSSELNVNALLLGDSALYLCASSLYQGGQPQHFGDGTRLSIL.

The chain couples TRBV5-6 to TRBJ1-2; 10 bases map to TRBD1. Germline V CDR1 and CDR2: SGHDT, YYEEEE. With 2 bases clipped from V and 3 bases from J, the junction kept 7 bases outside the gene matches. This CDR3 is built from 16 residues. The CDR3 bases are TGTGCCAGCAGCTTTTCTTCCGGGACAGGGGACTATGGCTACACCTTC. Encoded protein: CASSFSSGTGDYGYTF.

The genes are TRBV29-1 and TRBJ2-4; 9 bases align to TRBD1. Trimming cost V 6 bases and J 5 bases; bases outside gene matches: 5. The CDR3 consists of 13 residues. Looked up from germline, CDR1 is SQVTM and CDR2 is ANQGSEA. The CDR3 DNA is TGCAGCGTGGACAGGGGAGGTGAAAACATTCAGTACTTC. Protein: CSVDRGGENIQYF.

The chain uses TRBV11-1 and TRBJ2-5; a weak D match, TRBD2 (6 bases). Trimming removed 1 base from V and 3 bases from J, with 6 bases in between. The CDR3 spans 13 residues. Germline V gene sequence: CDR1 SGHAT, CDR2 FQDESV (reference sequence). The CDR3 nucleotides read TGTGCCAGCAGCTTAGGGGGGGAAGAGACCCAGTACTTC. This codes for CASSLGGEETQYF.

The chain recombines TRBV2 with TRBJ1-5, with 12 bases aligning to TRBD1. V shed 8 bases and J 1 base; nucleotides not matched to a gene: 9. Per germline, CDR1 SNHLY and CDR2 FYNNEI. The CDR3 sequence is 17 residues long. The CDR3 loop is CASAGTGGVGSNQPQHF. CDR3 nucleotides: TGTGCCAGCGCCGGGACAGGGGGCGTAGGGAGCAATCAGCCCCAGCATTTT.

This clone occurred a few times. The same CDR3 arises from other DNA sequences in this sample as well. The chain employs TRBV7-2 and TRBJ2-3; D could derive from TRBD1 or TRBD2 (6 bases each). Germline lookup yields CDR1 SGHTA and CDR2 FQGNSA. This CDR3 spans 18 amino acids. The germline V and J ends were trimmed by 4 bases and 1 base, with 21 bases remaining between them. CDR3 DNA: TGTGCCAGCAGCTACTTCCGGCGGGACATAGACCGCACAGATACGCAGTATTTT. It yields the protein CASSYFRRDIDRTDTQYF.

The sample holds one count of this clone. CDR3 sequence (DNA): TGTGCCTGGAATTCCGGGCCCTTCTCCTACGAGCAGTACTTC. It specifies CAWNSGPFSYEQYF. The chain links TRBV30 to TRBJ2-7; D not resolved. Trimming left V 4 bases short and J 0 bases short, with 13 bases between. Germline CDR1 reads GTSNPN; CDR2 reads SVGIG (reference sequence). The CDR3 extends over 14 amino acids.

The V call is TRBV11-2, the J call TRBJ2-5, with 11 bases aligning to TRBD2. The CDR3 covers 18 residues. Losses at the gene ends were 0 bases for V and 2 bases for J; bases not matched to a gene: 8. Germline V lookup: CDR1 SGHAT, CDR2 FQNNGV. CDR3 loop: CASSLDPPSGGWQETQYF. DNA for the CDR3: TGTGCCAGCAGCTTAGATCCACCTAGCGGGGGGTGGCAAGAGACCCAGTACTTC.

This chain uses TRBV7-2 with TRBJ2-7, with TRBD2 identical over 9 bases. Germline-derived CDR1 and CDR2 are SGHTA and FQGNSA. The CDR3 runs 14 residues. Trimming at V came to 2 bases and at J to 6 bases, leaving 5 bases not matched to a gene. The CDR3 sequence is CASSLLAGQSEQYF. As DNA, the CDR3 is TGTGCCAGCAGCTTACTAGCGGGACAGTCCGAGCAGTACTTC.

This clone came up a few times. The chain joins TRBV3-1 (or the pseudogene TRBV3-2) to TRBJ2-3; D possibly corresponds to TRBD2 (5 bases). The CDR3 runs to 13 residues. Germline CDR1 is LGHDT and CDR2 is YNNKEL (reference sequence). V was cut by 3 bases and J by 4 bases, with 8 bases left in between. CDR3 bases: TGTGCCAGCAGCCACCTCGGGGCAGATACGCAGTATTTT. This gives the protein CASSHLGADTQYF.

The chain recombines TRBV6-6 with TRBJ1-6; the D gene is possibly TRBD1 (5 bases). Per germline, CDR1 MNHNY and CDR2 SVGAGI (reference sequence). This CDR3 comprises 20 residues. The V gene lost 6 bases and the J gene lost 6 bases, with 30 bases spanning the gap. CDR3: CASSPWGRDSSGFVNSPLHF. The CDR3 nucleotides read TGTGCCAGCAGCCCCTGGGGCAGAGACTCATCAGGTTTCGTTAATTCACCCCTCCACTTT.

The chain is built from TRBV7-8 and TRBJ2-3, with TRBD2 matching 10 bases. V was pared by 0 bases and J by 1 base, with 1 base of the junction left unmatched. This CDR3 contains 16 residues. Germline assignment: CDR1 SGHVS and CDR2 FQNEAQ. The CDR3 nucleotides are TGTGCCAGCAGCTTAGCCGGGACTAGCGGCACAGATACGCAGTATTTT. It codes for CASSLAGTSGTDTQYF.

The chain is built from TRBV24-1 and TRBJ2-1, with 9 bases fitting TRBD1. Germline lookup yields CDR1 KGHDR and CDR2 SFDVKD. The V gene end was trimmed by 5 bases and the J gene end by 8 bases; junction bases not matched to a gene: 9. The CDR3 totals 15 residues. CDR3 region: CATSVRDRVIDEQFF. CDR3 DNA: TGTGCCACCAGTGTCCGGGACAGGGTGATCGATGAGCAGTTCTTC.

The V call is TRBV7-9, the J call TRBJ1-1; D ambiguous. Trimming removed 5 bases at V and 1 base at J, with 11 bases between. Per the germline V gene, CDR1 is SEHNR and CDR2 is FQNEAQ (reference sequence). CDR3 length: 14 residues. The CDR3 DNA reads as TGTGCCAGCAGCCCGTTGTCAGGGAACACTGAAGCTTTCTTT. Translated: CASSPLSGNTEAFF.

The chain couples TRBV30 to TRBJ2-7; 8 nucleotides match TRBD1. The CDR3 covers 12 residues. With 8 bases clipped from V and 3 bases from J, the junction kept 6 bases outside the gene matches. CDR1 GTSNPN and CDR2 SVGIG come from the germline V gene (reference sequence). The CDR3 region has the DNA TGTGCCAGTCAGGGGGCTCGCTACGAGCAGTACTTC. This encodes CASQGARYEQYF.

CDR3 in amino acids: CASSEGRMGNGYTF. The CDR3 coding sequence is TGTGCCAGCAGCGAGGGGAGAATGGGCAATGGCTACACCTTC. The chain links TRBV5-6 to TRBJ1-2; possibly TRBD1 for D (5 bases). Trimming took 4 bases from V and 6 from J, leaving 16 bases between them. The germline V gene encodes CDR1 SGHDT and CDR2 YYEEEE. The CDR3 sequence is 14 residues long. Filled out from reference TRBV5-6 and TRBJ1-2, the complete variable domain reads DAGVTQSPTHLIKTRGQQVTLRCSPKSGHDTVSWYQQALGQGPQFIFQYYEEEERQRGNFPDRFSGHQFPNYSSELNVNALLLGDSALYLCASSEGRMGNGYTFGSGTRLTVV.

The CDR3 loop reads CASSNPNQPQHF. The CDR3 region has the DNA TGTGCCAGCAGTAATCCAAATCAGCCCCAGCATTTT. V usage is TRBV6-5 and J usage is TRBJ1-5; no clear D gene. From germline, CDR1 is MNHEY and CDR2 SVGAGI. V lost 5 bases to trimming and J lost 4 bases, with 6 bases between them. This CDR3 spans 12 amino acids.